These 6 T cell receptor beta chains were all obtained from the same sample, sequenced in a study of cytotoxic CD8 clonotypes in ibrutinib-treated CLL. Method: immunoSEQ multiplex PCR; TCRdb's copy keeps in-frame clones and lacks some. The sample has about 84,000 clones; 70% to 90% are singletons. This sample comprised PBMCs, obtained before ibrutinib treatment. Receptors were obtained from a human donor with chronic lymphocytic leukemia.

The DNA of the CDR3 is TGCGCCAGCAGCTTGAGGGACCCGGGACAGGGGAACACTGAAGCTTTCTTT. Its translation is CASSLRDPGQGNTEAFF. The chain combines TRBV5-1 with TRBJ1-1, with TRBD1 matching over 9 bases. The CDR3 covers 17 residues. V was pared by 1 base and J by 1 base, with 8 bases of the junction left unmatched. Germline CDR1 and CDR2: SGHRS and YFSETQ. The variable domain in full, with the rest retrieved from reference TRBV5-1 and TRBJ1-1, is KAGVTQTPRYLIKTRGQQVTLSCSPISGHRSVSWYQQTPGQGLQFLFEYFSETQRNKGNFPGRFSGRQFSNSRSEMNVSTLELGDSALYLCASSLRDPGQGNTEAFFGQGTRLTVV.

This rearrangement joins TRBV19 to TRBJ1-2, with D possibly TRBD1 on 5 matching bases. The CDR3 has 14 amino acids. Trimming took off 5 bases at V and 4 bases at J, with 14 bases between the two ends. Per germline, CDR1 LNHDA and CDR2 SQIVND (reference sequence). For the CDR3, the DNA is TGTGCCAGTAGTGTGGGGAGAGGGGCCTATGGCTACACCTTC. Protein sequence: CASSVGRGAYGYTF.

CDR3 nucleotide sequence: TGTGCCAGCAGCGCTGGGACAGACTTCTATGGCTACACCTTC. It translates to CASSAGTDFYGYTF. The V and J genes are TRBV9 and TRBJ1-2, with 7 bases identical to TRBD1. The germline V gene encodes CDR1 SGDLS and CDR2 YYNGEE. The V gene end was trimmed by 3 bases and the J gene end by 4 bases; junction bases not matched to a gene: 6. The CDR3 loop spans 14 amino acids.

The chain links TRBV30 to TRBJ2-1; 9 bases agree with TRBD1. Germline CDR1 GTSNPN, CDR2 SVGIG (reference sequence). J gave up 4 bases and V 2 bases, and 3 bases lay outside the gene matches. The CDR3 contains 14 residues. The CDR3 sequence: CAWSSGTGYNEQFF. In nucleotides, the CDR3 is TGTGCCTGGAGTTCCGGGACAGGGTACAATGAGCAGTTCTTC.

The chain recombines TRBV4-2 with TRBJ2-1; 11 bases match TRBD2. The J segment lost 8 bases and the V segment lost 5 bases, leaving 14 bases of the junction unmatched. Germline lookup yields CDR1 LGHNA and CDR2 YNFKEQ. CDR3 length equals 17 residues. The CDR3: CASSSESSGRSGDEQFF. CDR3 nucleotide sequence: TGTGCCAGCAGCTCTGAGTCTAGCGGGAGGTCTGGAGATGAGCAGTTCTTC.

CDR3 DNA: TGCGCCAGCAGGAGGACGGCCACCACAGATACGCAGTATTTT. Protein product: CASRRTATTDTQYF. The chain uses TRBV5-1 and TRBJ2-3; D remains ambiguous. Germline lookup yields CDR1 SGHRS and CDR2 YFSETQ. CDR3 size: 14 residues. V was shortened by 5 bases and J by 2 bases, with 12 bases between the two germline ends.